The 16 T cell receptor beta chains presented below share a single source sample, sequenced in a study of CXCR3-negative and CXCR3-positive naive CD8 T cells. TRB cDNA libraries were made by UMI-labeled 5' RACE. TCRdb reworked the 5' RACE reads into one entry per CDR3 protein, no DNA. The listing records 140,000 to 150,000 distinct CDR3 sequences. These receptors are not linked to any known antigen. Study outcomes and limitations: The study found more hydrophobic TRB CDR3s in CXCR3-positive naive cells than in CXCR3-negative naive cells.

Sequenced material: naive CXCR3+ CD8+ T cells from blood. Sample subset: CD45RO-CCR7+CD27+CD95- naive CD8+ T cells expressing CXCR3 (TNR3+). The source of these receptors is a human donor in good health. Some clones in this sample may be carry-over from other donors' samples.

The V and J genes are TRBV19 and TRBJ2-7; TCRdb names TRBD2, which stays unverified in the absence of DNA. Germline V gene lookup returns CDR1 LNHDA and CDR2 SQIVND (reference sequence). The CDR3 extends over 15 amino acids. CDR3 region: CASSGRTSGSYEQYF.

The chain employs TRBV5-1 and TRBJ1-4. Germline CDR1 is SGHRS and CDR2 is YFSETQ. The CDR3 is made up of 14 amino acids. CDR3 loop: CASSLLSTNEKLFF. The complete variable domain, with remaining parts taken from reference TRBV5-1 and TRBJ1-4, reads KAGVTQTPRYLIKTRGQQVTLSCSPISGHRSVSWYQQTPGQGLQFLFEYFSETQRNKGNFPGRFSGRQFSNSRSEMNVSTLELGDSALYLCASSLLSTNEKLFFGSGTQLSVL.

The chain's CDR3 is CASSDGPRNQPQHF. The chain is built from TRBV7-2 and TRBJ1-5. The CDR3 is 14 amino acids. Per the germline V gene, CDR1 is SGHTA and CDR2 is FQGNSA.

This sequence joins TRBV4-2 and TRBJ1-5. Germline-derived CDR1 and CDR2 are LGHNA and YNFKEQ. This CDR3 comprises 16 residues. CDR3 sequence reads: CASSQESRLSNQPQHF.

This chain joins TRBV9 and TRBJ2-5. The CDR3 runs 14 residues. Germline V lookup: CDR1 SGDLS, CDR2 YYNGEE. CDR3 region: CASSVSGNQETQYF.

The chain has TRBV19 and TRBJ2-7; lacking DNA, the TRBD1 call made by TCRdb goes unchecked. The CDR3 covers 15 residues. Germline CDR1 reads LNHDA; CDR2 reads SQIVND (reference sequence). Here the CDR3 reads CASSMRDTGAYEQYF.

CDR3 sequence: CAWSDPSGQGEAYEQYF. V and J are TRBV30 and TRBJ2-7; TCRdb returns TRBD1, unconfirmable since there is no DNA. CDR1 GTSNPN and CDR2 SVGIG come from the germline V gene (reference sequence). The CDR3 consists of 17 residues.

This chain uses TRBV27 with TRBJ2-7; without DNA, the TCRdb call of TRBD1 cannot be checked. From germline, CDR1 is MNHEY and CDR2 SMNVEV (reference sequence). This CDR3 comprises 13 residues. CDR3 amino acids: CASSTEGDDEQYF.

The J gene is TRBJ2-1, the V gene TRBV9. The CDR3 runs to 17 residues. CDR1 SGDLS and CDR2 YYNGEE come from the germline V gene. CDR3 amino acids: CASSVVASRSSYNEQFF.

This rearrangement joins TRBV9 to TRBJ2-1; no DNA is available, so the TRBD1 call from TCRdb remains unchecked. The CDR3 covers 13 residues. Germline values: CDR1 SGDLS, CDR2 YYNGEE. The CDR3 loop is CASSVWTGPEQFF. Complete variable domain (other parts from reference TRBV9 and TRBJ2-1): DSGVTQTPKHLITATGQRVTLRCSPRSGDLSVYWYQQSLDQGLQFLIQYYNGEERAKGNILERFSAQQFPDLHSELNLSSLELGDSALYFCASSVWTGPEQFFGPGTRLTVL.

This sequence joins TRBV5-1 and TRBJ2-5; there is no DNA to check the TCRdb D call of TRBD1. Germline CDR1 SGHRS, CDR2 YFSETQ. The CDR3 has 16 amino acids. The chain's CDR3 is CASSWPGQGFKETQYF.

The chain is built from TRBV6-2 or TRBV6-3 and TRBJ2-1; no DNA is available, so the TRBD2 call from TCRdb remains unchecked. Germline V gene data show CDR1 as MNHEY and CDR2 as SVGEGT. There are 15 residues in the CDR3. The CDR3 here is CASSPAVDSYNEQFF.

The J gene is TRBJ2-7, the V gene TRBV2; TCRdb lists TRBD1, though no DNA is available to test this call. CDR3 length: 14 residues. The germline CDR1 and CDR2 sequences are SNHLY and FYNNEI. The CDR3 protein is CASSEATGFTEQYF. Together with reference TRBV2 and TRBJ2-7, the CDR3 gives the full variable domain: EPEVTQTPSHQVTQMGQEVILRCVPISNHLYFYWYRQILGQKVEFLVSFYNNEISEKSEIFDDQFSVERPDGSNFTLKIRSTKLEDSAMYFCASSEATGFTEQYFGPGTRLTVT.

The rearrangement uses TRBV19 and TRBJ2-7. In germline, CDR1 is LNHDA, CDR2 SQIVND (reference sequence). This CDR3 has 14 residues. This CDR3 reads CASSIGDKIYEQYF.

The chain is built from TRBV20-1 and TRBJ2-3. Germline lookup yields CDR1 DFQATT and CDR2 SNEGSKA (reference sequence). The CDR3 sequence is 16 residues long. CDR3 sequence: CSARRNGDFSTDTQYF.

Here the CDR3 reads CASSANYEQYF. This chain uses TRBV2 with TRBJ2-7; TCRdb indicates TRBD2, and absent DNA this call remains unverified. Germline V gene data show CDR1 as SNHLY and CDR2 as FYNNEI. This CDR3 region has 11 residues.